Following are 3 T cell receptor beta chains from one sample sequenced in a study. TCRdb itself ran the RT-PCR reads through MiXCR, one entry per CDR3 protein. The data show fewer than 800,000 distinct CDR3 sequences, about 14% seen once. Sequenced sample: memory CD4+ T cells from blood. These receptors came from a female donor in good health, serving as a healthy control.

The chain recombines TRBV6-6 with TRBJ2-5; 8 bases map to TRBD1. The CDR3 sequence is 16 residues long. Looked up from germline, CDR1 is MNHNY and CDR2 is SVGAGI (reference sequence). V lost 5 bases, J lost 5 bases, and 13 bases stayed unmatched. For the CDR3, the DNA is TGTGCCAGCAGTGCCGGACAGGGAAGAATAACGGAGACCCAGTACTTC. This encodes CASSAGQGRITETQYF.

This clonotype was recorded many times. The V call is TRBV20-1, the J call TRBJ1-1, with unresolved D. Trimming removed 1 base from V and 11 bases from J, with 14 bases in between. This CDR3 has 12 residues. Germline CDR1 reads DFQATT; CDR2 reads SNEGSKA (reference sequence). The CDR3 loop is CSARGDRPNAFF. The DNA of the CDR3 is TGCAGTGCTAGAGGCGACCGGCCCAATGCTTTCTTT.

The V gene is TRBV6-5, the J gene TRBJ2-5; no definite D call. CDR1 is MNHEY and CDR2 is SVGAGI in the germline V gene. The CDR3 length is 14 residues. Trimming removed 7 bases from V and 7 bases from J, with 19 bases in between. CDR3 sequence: CASTSERPVGTQYF. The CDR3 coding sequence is TGTGCCAGCACCTCTGAAAGGCCCGTGGGGACCCAGTACTTC.